This TCR beta chain is drawn from a study of vaccination and CD4 T cells after COVID-19. About the research overall: Six males and four females constituted the convalescent cohort, two of whom were Hispanic. Study-wide findings and caveats: The median number of SARS-CoV-2-reactive clonotypes increased from approximately 21 to 38, a change that did not reach significance.

This clonotype showed up just once. As yet, its antigen is unknown. Trimming took off 1 base at V and 6 bases at J, with 9 bases between the two ends. This CDR3 has 14 amino acids. CDR1 is SEHNR and CDR2 is FQNEAQ in the germline V gene (reference sequence). Oncomine TCR Beta short-read sequencing was applied to DNA from cultured CD4+ T cells. TCRdb reanalysed the PCR reads using MiXCR and keeps one entry per CDR3 protein. This sample carries some 4,600 distinct CDR3 sequences, 50% to 75% of them seen once, and the ten largest clones take roughly 42%. The sample's treatment: approximately nine-day PBMC culture with coronavirus spike peptide pools or control peptides (ViraFEST assay). CD4+ T lymphocytes from the unexposed donor were collected before the COVID-19 pandemic (2011-2018).

The origin of this receptor is a human donor in good health. This sequence joins TRBV7-9 and TRBJ1-4; the D gene is possibly TRBD1 (5 bases). Sequenced: CD4+ T cells from blood, cultured in vitro. The CDR3 DNA sequence: TGTGCCAGCAGCTTAGGCAGGGACGATGAAAAACTGTTTTTT. Its translation is CASSLGRDDEKLFF. The variable domain in full, with the rest retrieved from reference TRBV7-9 and TRBJ1-4, is DTGVSQNPRHKITKRGQNVTFRCDPISEHNRLYWYRQTLGQGPEFLTYFQNEAQLEKSRLLSDRFSAERPKGSFSTLEIQRTEQGDSAMYLCASSLGRDDEKLFFGSGTQLSVL.